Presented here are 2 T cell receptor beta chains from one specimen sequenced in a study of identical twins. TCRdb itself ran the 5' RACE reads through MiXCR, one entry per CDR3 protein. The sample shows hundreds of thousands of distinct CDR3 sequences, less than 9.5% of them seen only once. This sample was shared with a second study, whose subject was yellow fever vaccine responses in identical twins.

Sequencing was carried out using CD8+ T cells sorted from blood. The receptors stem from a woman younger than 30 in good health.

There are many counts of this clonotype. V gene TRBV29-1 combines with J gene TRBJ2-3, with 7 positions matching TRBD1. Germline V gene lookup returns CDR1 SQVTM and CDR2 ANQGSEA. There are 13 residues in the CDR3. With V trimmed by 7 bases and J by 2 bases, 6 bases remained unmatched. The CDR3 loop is CSGGQRNTDTQYF. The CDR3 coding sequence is TGCAGCGGGGGACAGCGGAACACAGATACGCAGTATTTT.

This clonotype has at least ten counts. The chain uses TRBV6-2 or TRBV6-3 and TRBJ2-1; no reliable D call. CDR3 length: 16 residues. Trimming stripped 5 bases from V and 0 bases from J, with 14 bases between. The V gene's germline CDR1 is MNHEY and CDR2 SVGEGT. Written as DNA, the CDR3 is TGTGCCAGCAGTCCTATAGTGTCAAACTCCTACAATGAGCAGTTCTTC. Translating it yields CASSPIVSNSYNEQFF.